This T cell receptor (beta chain) was identified in a study of OX40 agonist ivuxolimab in advanced cancers. The method was immunoSEQ multiplex PCR; TCRdb's version includes in-frame clones alone and lacks a portion of them. This sample has under 75,000 clones; roughly 89% occur once, and the top ten carry 0.55% to 0.65%. Study findings and constraints: Both CD4+ and CD8+ T cell populations in blood had undergone clonal expansion by week 6 at 0.1 to 3.0 mg/kg.

This clone turned up a few times. What it recognizes is unknown. V lost 0 bases, J lost 4 bases, and 9 bases lay in between. Germline V gene lookup returns CDR1 WSHSY and CDR2 SAAADI. The CDR3 contains 14 residues. Sequenced here: CD4+ or CD8+ T cells sorted from blood, sampled in a trial of the OX40 agonist ivuxolimab. This sequence was found in an adult with an advanced solid tumor such as melanoma, head and neck, liver or kidney cancer. This chain joins TRBV10-2 and TRBJ1-2, with a tentative D call TRBD1 (5 bases). The CDR3 sequence: CASSESGAPYGYTF. The CDR3 nucleotides read TGCGCCAGCAGTGAGTCCGGGGCTCCCTATGGCTACACCTTC.